The rows below give T cell receptor beta chains drawn from one sample of a study of blood T cell repertoires in COVID-19. Assay: immunoSEQ multiplex PCR; the TCRdb copy retains only in-frame clones and omits some. The sample has 37,000 or so clones; approximately 88% are singletons. Sequencing was performed on peripheral blood. These receptors all come from a human donor in a cohort sampled during active COVID-19. Each CDR3 is given with its conserved first and last residue. The D gene is left open where the match is weak. Rows give clone size only sometimes, using once, few, many, or a class for an expanded clone.

size	V	J	D	DNA	CDR3
.	TRBV19	TRBJ2-5	.	TGTGCCAGTGCGACGACCAGGAACCAAGAGACCCAGTACTTC	CASATTRNQETQYF
once	TRBV5-1	TRBJ1-6	TRBD1	TGCGCCAGCAGCTTGGGACAGGGAAATTCACCCCTCCACTTT	CASSLGQGNSPLHF
.	TRBV5-8	TRBJ1-1	.	TGTGCCAGCAGCTTGTTCAGAAGAACTGAAGCTTTCTTT	CASSLFRRTEAFF
.	TRBV18	TRBJ2-7	TRBD2	TGTGCCAGCTCACCACCGTCCCTAGCGGGACACGAGCAGTACTTC	CASSPPSLAGHEQYF
.	TRBV7-2	TRBJ2-7	TRBD2	TGTGCCAGCAGCCCCGGGACTAGCGGGACCTACGAGCAGTACTTC	CASSPGTSGTYEQYF
.	TRBV28	TRBJ2-7	TRBD1	TGTGCCAGCAGTCAGGACAGGTCGAACTACGAGCAGTACTTC	CASSQDRSNYEQYF
.	TRBV25-1	TRBJ2-6	TRBD1	TGTGCCAGCAGTGGGGCAGGGGGAAGCTCTGGGGCCAACGTCCTGACTTTC	CASSGAGGSSGANVLTF
few	TRBV5-1	TRBJ2-1	TRBD2	TGCGCCAGCAACCTAGCGGGGGTCTCCTACAATGAGCAGTTCTTC	CASNLAGVSYNEQFF
.	TRBV29-1	TRBJ2-5	TRBD2	TGCAGCGGCCGACTAGCGAAAGAGACCCAGTACTTC	CSGRLAKETQYF
.	TRBV28	TRBJ2-1	.	TGTGCCAGCAGTTTACGACACAGGGATTACCGGTTCTTC	CASSLRHRDYRFF
.	TRBV6-5	TRBJ2-1	TRBD1	TGTGCCAGCAGGAAGGACAGGCTGGGAAATGAGCAGTTCTTC	CASRKDRLGNEQFF
.	TRBV11-3	TRBJ2-7	.	TGTGCCAGCAGCTTAGGAGGGCACGAGCAGTACTTC	CASSLGGHEQYF
.	TRBV19	TRBJ1-1	TRBD1	TGTGCCAGTAGTATCGGCAGGGGGACTGAAGCTTTCTTT	CASSIGRGTEAFF
.	TRBV5-6	TRBJ1-5	.	TGTGCCAGCAGCTTGTCTAAGCAGGGTAGGAATCAGCCCCAGCATTTT	CASSLSKQGRNQPQHF
.	TRBV7-2	TRBJ2-3	.	TGTGCCAGCAGCTTAACATCGAGCACAGATACGCAGTATTTT	CASSLTSSTDTQYF
.	TRBV4-1	TRBJ2-7	TRBD1	TGCGCCAGCAGCCAAGATGGACAGGGCAACTACGAGCAGTACTTC	CASSQDGQGNYEQYF
.	TRBV19	TRBJ1-3	.	TGTGCCAGTAGTATTGCGGTAACCCGGTCGGACACCATATATTTT	CASSIAVTRSDTIYF
.	TRBV6-5	TRBJ1-1	.	TGTGCCAGCAGTTACTCGAGGGGGTCGGCTTTCTTT	CASSYSRGSAFF
.	TRBV5-6	TRBJ1-3	TRBD1	TGTGCCAGCAGCGTTGGACAGGGTATTGGAAACACCATATATTTT	CASSVGQGIGNTIYF
.	TRBV18	TRBJ2-3	TRBD1	TGTGCCAGCTCACCGGGACAGGCCACAGATACGCAGTATTTT	CASSPGQATDTQYF
.	TRBV6-1	TRBJ1-5	.	TGTGCCAGCAGTGGCCTAGGGGGACCGGGCAATCAGCCCCAGCATTTT	CASSGLGGPGNQPQHF
.	TRBV6-1	TRBJ1-3	.	TGTGCCAGCAGTGAAACAACAATCCCCGGAAACACCATATATTTT	CASSETTIPGNTIYF
.	TRBV6-2/TRBV6-3	TRBJ2-7	TRBD2	TGTGCCAGCAGTTACGCGGGAGGGTATGCCTACGAGCAGTACTTC	CASSYAGGYAYEQYF